A selection of T cell receptor beta chains follows, all from one sample in a study of T cell repertoires in cytomegalovirus infection. TCRdb reanalysed the reads using MiXCR and keeps one entry per CDR3 protein. This table has a few hundred thousand distinct CDR3 sequences, around 30% appearing once. The antigens of these receptors remain unknown. The sample here was cultured PBMCs, taken from culture after CMV antigen stimulation. The receptors originated from a human donor in good health (CMV status not recorded). Some clones in this sample may be carry-over from other donors' samples. Both conserved end residues are part of each CDR3. D genes are given only for firm matches. Rows may omit the clone size; those that give it use once, few, many or a size class.

few	TRBV7-2	TRBJ2-7	TRBD1	CASSNQIGTGYEQYF	TGTGCCAGCAGCAACCAAATCGGGACAGGATACGAGCAGTACTTC
.	TRBV3-1	TRBJ2-1	TRBD2	CASSQAYSGRDSEQFF	TGTGCCAGCAGCCAAGCGTATAGCGGGAGGGACAGTGAGCAGTTCTTC
few	TRBV7-8	TRBJ2-7	.	CASSLVPVSYEQYF	TGTGCCAGCAGCTTAGTTCCCGTCTCCTACGAGCAGTACTTC
.	TRBV12-5	TRBJ2-6	.	CASGFTSSGANVLTF	TGTGCTAGTGGTTTTACTAGCTCTGGGGCCAACGTCCTGACTTTC
.	TRBV28	TRBJ1-6	.	CASGKGGRYNSPLHF	TGTGCCAGCGGAAAGGGAGGGCGGTATAATTCACCCCTCCACTTT
.	TRBV7-9	TRBJ2-1	.	CASSSGPMLGRPYNEQFF	TGTGCCAGCAGCTCGGGCCCTATGTTGGGTCGTCCTTACAATGAGCAGTTCTTC
.	TRBV6-2/TRBV6-3	TRBJ1-2	.	CASTPYTNYGYTF	TGTGCCAGCACCCCGTACACCAATTATGGCTACACCTTC
.	TRBV7-2	TRBJ2-1	.	CASSLVYGGNEQFF	TGTGCCAGCAGCTTAGTTTACGGAGGCAATGAGCAGTTCTTC
.	TRBV7-2	TRBJ1-2	TRBD1	CASSPWDRSNYGYTF	TGTGCCAGCAGCCCGTGGGACAGGAGTAACTATGGCTACACCTTC
.	TRBV7-4	TRBJ2-3	TRBD1	CASSERQGNTQYF	TGTGCCAGCAGCGAGAGACAGGGAAATACGCAGTATTTT
few	TRBV10-3	TRBJ2-5	.	CAIRDQRQETQYF	TGTGCCATACGAGACCAAAGACAAGAGACCCAGTACTTC
once	TRBV24-1	TRBJ1-5	.	CATSDSVRDDNQPQHF	TGTGCCACCAGTGATTCAGTCCGGGACGACAATCAGCCCCAGCATTTT
.	TRBV7-2	TRBJ1-3	.	CASSPQGIRNTIYF	TGTGCCAGCAGCCCTCAGGGGATCCGAAACACCATATATTTT
many	TRBV7-2	TRBJ1-1	TRBD1	CASSRGQSNTEAFF	TGTGCCAGCAGCCGGGGACAGAGTAACACTGAAGCTTTCTTT
few	TRBV10-3	TRBJ1-4	.	CAISNQGRHNEKLFF	TGTGCCATCAGCAATCAAGGACGGCATAATGAAAAACTGTTTTTT
.	TRBV6-6	TRBJ2-7	.	CASSYSIGAASYEQYF	TGTGCCAGCAGTTACTCGATTGGTGCGGCCTCCTACGAGCAGTACTTC
.	TRBV4-3	TRBJ2-7	TRBD1	CASSQKPQGTGLTLEPYEQYF	TGCGCCAGCAGCCAAAAACCGCAGGGGACAGGATTAACATTAGAGCCCTACGAGCAGTACTTC
many	TRBV4-1	TRBJ1-1	.	CASSPIGEEPNTEAFF	TGCGCCAGCAGCCCGATTGGGGAGGAGCCGAACACTGAAGCTTTCTTT
.	TRBV6-2/TRBV6-3	TRBJ2-1	TRBD2	CASSQAGGRYNEQFF	TGTGCCAGCAGTCAAGCGGGAGGACGCTACAATGAGCAGTTCTTC
few	TRBV6-1	TRBJ2-5	TRBD1	CASSGQGRETQYF	TGTGCCAGCAGTGGACAGGGGAGGGAGACCCAGTACTTC
.	TRBV18	TRBJ2-7	TRBD1	CASSPLTLGQGETEQYF	TGTGCCAGCTCACCATTGACGCTCGGACAGGGGGAGACGGAGCAGTACTTC
.	TRBV7-6	TRBJ2-1	.	CASSLAATQTHNEQFF	TGTGCCAGCAGCTTAGCAGCGACTCAGACTCACAATGAGCAGTTCTTC
.	TRBV20-1	TRBJ2-5	.	CSARVPGGETQYF	TGCAGTGCTAGAGTGCCAGGAGGAGAGACCCAGTACTTC
.	TRBV12-3/TRBV12-4	TRBJ1-5	TRBD1	CASRGQGLLQPQHF	TGTGCCAGCAGAGGACAGGGGCTCCTTCAGCCCCAGCATTTT
.	TRBV27	TRBJ2-7	TRBD2	CASIPVSGRIHEQYF	TGTGCCAGCATACCGGTTAGCGGGAGAATCCACGAGCAGTACTTC
.	TRBV7-6	TRBJ2-5	TRBD1	CASSLDRGQETQYF	TGTGCTAGCAGCTTAGACAGGGGGCAAGAGACCCAGTACTTC
many	TRBV6-1	TRBJ2-5	.	CASSRQVWETQYF	TGTGCCAGCAGTCGACAGGTTTGGGAGACCCAGTACTTC
.	TRBV4-3	TRBJ2-5	.	CASSQVWGETQYF	TGCGCCAGCAGCCAAGTGTGGGGAGAGACCCAGTACTTC
few	TRBV9	TRBJ1-2	.	CASSVGGRRGYTF	TGTGCCAGCAGCGTCGGGGGGCGTAGAGGCTACACCTTC
.	TRBV5-1	TRBJ1-5	.	CASSLGGLQYQPQHF	TGCGCCAGCAGCTTAGGAGGGTTACAATATCAGCCCCAGCATTTT
few	TRBV12-3/TRBV12-4	TRBJ2-2	TRBD2	CASRAREGRTGELFF	TGTGCCAGCAGAGCCCGGGAGGGGCGGACCGGGGAGCTGTTTTTT
few	TRBV7-8	TRBJ1-1	TRBD1	CASSARPSDRGAEAFF	TGTGCCAGCAGCGCCCGACCGTCCGACAGGGGGGCTGAAGCTTTCTTT
few	TRBV20-1	TRBJ1-5	.	CSANPQADQPQHF	TGCAGTGCTAACCCCCAGGCAGATCAGCCCCAGCATTTT
.	TRBV9	TRBJ2-1	TRBD2	CASRAGLANSYNEQFF	TGTGCCAGCAGAGCGGGACTAGCGAACTCCTACAATGAGCAGTTCTTC
.	TRBV29-1	TRBJ1-1	.	CSVVAGQHNTEAFF	TGCAGCGTTGTGGCGGGGCAGCATAACACTGAAGCTTTCTTT
many	TRBV5-5	TRBJ2-3	.	CASSTSTQAMGGLAADTQYF	TGTGCCAGCAGCACATCGACCCAAGCAATGGGGGGGCTTGCGGCAGATACGCAGTATTTT
.	TRBV7-4	TRBJ2-3	TRBD2	CASSAKTSGRTDTQYF	TGTGCCAGCAGCGCGAAGACTAGCGGGAGGACAGATACGCAGTATTTT
few	TRBV7-2	TRBJ1-2	.	CASSLVSTPGGYTF	TGTGCCAGCAGCTTAGTGAGCACCCCAGGTGGCTACACCTTC
few	TRBV5-1	TRBJ2-2	.	CASSLGLSHANTGELFF	TGCGCCAGCAGCTTGGGTCTCTCTCACGCGAACACCGGGGAGCTGTTTTTT
.	TRBV12-3/TRBV12-4	TRBJ1-1	.	CASSPQLSTEAFF	TGTGCCAGCAGTCCGCAGTTAAGCACTGAAGCTTTCTTT
many	TRBV7-8	TRBJ1-6	.	CASSLGRGSSYNSPLHF	TGTGCCAGCAGCTTAGGGCGGGGAAGCTCCTATAATTCACCCCTCCACTTT
few	TRBV7-2	TRBJ2-1	TRBD2	CASTPAGFRNEQFF	TGTGCCAGCACCCCAGCGGGGTTTAGGAATGAGCAGTTCTTC